The 32 T cell receptor beta chains below come from one sample, sequenced in a study of CD8 T cells in cerebrospinal fluid in Alzheimer's disease. No DNA is given; TCRdb re-called the 10x single-cell sequencing reads and lists each CDR3 protein once. Seen in this sample are roughly 1,400 distinct CDR3 sequences; the ten most common clones hold approximately 9.9%. Sequenced input: cerebrospinal fluid. Receptors were obtained from a human donor with mild cognitive impairment.

This clonotype is called medium-sized (0.01 to 0.1%) based on its frequency. The chain has TRBV19 and TRBJ2-2; checking the TCRdb D call of TRBD1 is not possible without DNA. The CDR3 is 16 residues long. The germline gives CDR1 LNHDA, CDR2 SQIVND (reference sequence). CDR3 region: CASSILQGWTTGELFF. The full variable domain, its missing parts supplied by reference TRBV19 and TRBJ2-2, is DGGITQSPKYLFRKEGQNVTLSCEQNLNHDAMYWYRQDPGQGLRLIYYSQIVNDFQKGDIAEGYSVSREKKESFPLTVTSAQKNPTAFYLCASSILQGWTTGELFFGEGSRLTVL.

Measured by frequency, this clonotype is medium-sized. The V gene is TRBV7-6, the J gene TRBJ2-3; TCRdb proposes TRBD2, but this gene call is untestable without DNA. Germline V gives CDR1 SGHVS, CDR2 FNYEAQ. The CDR3 has 16 amino acids. The CDR3 protein is CASSLVAASSTDTQYF.

In terms of frequency, this clonotype is large (0.1 to 1%). The chain carries TRBV10-2 and TRBJ2-2. The CDR3 covers 12 residues. CDR1 is WSHSY, CDR2 SAAADI, per germline. CDR3: CASRERAGELFF.

This clonotype counts as medium-sized (0.01 to 0.1%) by frequency. The rearrangement joins TRBV7-2 to TRBJ2-2; the D call of TRBD1 rests on TCRdb alone, since no DNA is present to check it. Germline V gene sequence: CDR1 SGHTA, CDR2 FQGNSA. The CDR3 sequence is 16 residues long. The CDR3 here is CASSLVGTGHTGELFF.

Measured by frequency, this clonotype is large. The chain joins TRBV2 to TRBJ1-5. CDR1 is SNHLY and CDR2 is FYNNEI in the germline V gene. This CDR3 spans 14 amino acids. CDR3 residues: CASDQYREGQPQHF.

This clonotype registers medium-sized by frequency. This chain's CDR3 is CASSLSGPPIHIQYF. The chain has TRBV12-3 or TRBV12-4 and TRBJ2-4; TCRdb selects TRBD1, and the lack of DNA leaves this call unchecked. CDR3 length equals 15 residues.

This clonotype is identified as medium-sized from frequency. V usage is TRBV12-3 or TRBV12-4 and J usage is TRBJ1-2; TCRdb's D call, TRBD1, is unchecked because there is no DNA. The CDR3 runs to 11 residues. The CDR3 loop reads CASSDRGGYTF.

This clonotype is deemed medium-sized by its frequency. The chain has TRBV2 and TRBJ1-6; there is no DNA to check the TCRdb D call of TRBD1. Per the germline V gene, CDR1 is SNHLY and CDR2 is FYNNEI. The CDR3 length is 15 residues. The CDR3 sequence is CASSEQGVNNSPLHF.

This clonotype is labeled large based on frequency. The gene calls are TRBV5-1 and TRBJ2-1; the TCRdb D gene call, TRBD1, has no DNA to confirm it. CDR3 length: 16 amino acids. In germline, CDR1 is SGHRS, CDR2 YFSETQ. CDR3 region: CASSPRPPDSYNEQFF.

Its frequency marks this clonotype as medium-sized. The chain has TRBV24-1 and TRBJ2-3. The CDR3 totals 13 residues. Germline values: CDR1 KGHDR, CDR2 SFDVKD. CDR3 amino acids: CATSDLVGDTQYF.

The chain links TRBV20-1 to TRBJ2-3; TCRdb lists TRBD2, though no DNA is available to test this call. This CDR3 is built from 20 residues. The germline V gene has CDR1 DFQATT and CDR2 SNEGSKA (reference sequence). CDR3 sequence reads: CSASTSLPLAGEIRSDTQYF.

This clonotype is deemed medium-sized by its frequency. The chain is built from TRBV29-1 and TRBJ1-2; checking the TCRdb D call of TRBD1 is not possible without DNA. The CDR3 runs 13 residues. The germline V gene has CDR1 SQVTM and CDR2 ANQGSEA. The CDR3 loop reads CSVERGRDYGYTF.

This clonotype is identified as medium-sized from frequency. The chain uses TRBV19 and TRBJ2-2; with no DNA, the TCRdb D assignment of TRBD2 cannot be verified. The CDR3 length is 13 residues. Germline CDR1 reads LNHDA; CDR2 reads SQIVND (reference sequence). CDR3: CASTPRVTGELFF.

This clonotype is identified as medium-sized (0.01 to 0.1%) from frequency. CDR3 sequence: CASSYLAGEGNEQFF. V is TRBV5-6 and J is TRBJ2-1; TCRdb's D call, TRBD2, is unchecked because there is no DNA. This CDR3 has 15 residues. Germline loops: CDR1 SGHDT, CDR2 YYEEEE.

Measured by frequency, this clonotype is medium-sized. The chain employs TRBV18 and TRBJ2-5; the TRBD1 assignment by TCRdb is unverifiable without DNA. This CDR3 has 14 amino acids. Germline-derived CDR1 and CDR2 are KGHSH and LQKENI. The CDR3 region is CASSSGTGQETQYF.

This clonotype is called large based on its frequency. The rearrangement joins TRBV11-2 to TRBJ1-5. This CDR3 has 14 amino acids. Germline values: CDR1 SGHAT, CDR2 FQNNGV. The CDR3 sequence is CASSPASGNQPQHF.

Frequency places this clonotype as medium-sized. V and J are TRBV5-6 and TRBJ1-5; the D call from TCRdb, TRBD1, cannot be confirmed without DNA. Germline V gene data show CDR1 as SGHDT and CDR2 as YYEEEE. The CDR3 length is 14 residues. The CDR3: CASSMGQGGQPQHF.

V is TRBV7-8 and J is TRBJ1-3; TCRdb's assignment of TRBD1 cannot be checked, as there is no DNA. The V gene's germline CDR1 is SGHVS and CDR2 FQNEAQ. CDR3 size: 17 residues. CDR3: CASSTSGQFSSGNTIYF. Based on the CDR3 plus reference TRBV7-8 and TRBJ1-3, the full variable domain is GAGVSQSPRYKVAKRGQDVALRCDPISGHVSLFWYQQALGQGPEFLTYFQNEAQLDKSGLPSDRFFAERPEGSVSTLKIQRTQQEDSAVYLCASSTSGQFSSGNTIYFGEGSWLTVV.

Frequency places this clonotype as large. The rearrangement uses TRBV3-1 and TRBJ1-2. From germline, CDR1 is LGHDT and CDR2 YNNKEL (reference sequence). This CDR3 is 14 amino acids long. The CDR3 protein is CASSQDLGNYGYTF. Looking up the rest from reference TRBV3-1 and TRBJ1-2 gives the full variable domain: DTAVSQTPKYLVTQMGNDKSIKCEQNLGHDTMYWYKQDSKKFLKIMFSYNNKELIINETVPNRFSPKSPDKAHLNLHINSLELGDSAVYFCASSQDLGNYGYTFGSGTRLTVV.

This clonotype is called medium-sized based on its frequency. This rearrangement joins TRBV6-1 to TRBJ2-2; TCRdb's D call, TRBD1, is unchecked because there is no DNA. This CDR3 has 14 residues. Germline values: CDR1 MNHNS, CDR2 SASEGT. CDR3 protein: CASLRTGGTGELFF.

Judged by frequency, this clonotype is large (0.1 to 1%). V is TRBV10-2 and J is TRBJ2-1; checking the TCRdb D call of TRBD2 is not possible without DNA. This CDR3 comprises 15 residues. The germline gives CDR1 WSHSY, CDR2 SAAADI. The CDR3 here is CASSERTSGGGEQFF.

Frequency places this clonotype as medium-sized (0.01 to 0.1%). This chain joins TRBV19 and TRBJ2-1; TCRdb outputs TRBD2, but without DNA this stays unchecked. Germline V gene data show CDR1 as LNHDA and CDR2 as SQIVND (reference sequence). CDR3 length: 14 amino acids. CDR3: CASSIRGGGNEQFF.

V usage is TRBV19 and J usage is TRBJ1-2. Germline V gives CDR1 LNHDA, CDR2 SQIVND (reference sequence). CDR3 length equals 13 residues. The CDR3 region is CASRRTDFYGYTF.

Its frequency marks this clonotype as medium-sized. The rearrangement joins TRBV19 to TRBJ2-2. Germline V gene data show CDR1 as LNHDA and CDR2 as SQIVND (reference sequence). CDR3 length equals 14 residues. The CDR3 spells CASNPRQLLGELFF.

This clonotype is classed as medium-sized by frequency. J is TRBJ2-5 and V is TRBV5-4; TCRdb returns TRBD2, unconfirmable since there is no DNA. The CDR3 contains 14 residues. The V gene's germline CDR1 is SGHNT and CDR2 YYREEE (reference sequence). The CDR3 sequence is CASRGASGGETQYF.

The J gene is TRBJ2-1, the V gene TRBV5-4. The CDR3 extends over 16 amino acids. Germline V CDR1 and CDR2: SGHNT, YYREEE (reference sequence). The CDR3 sequence: CASSLELEIAYNEQFF.

V is TRBV28 and J is TRBJ1-1. This CDR3 region has 11 residues. CDR1 and CDR2 (germline): MDHEN, SYDVKM. CDR3 sequence: CASTGNTEAFF.

Frequency places this clonotype as large. The chain carries TRBV5-1 and TRBJ1-6; the TCRdb D gene call, TRBD1, has no DNA to confirm it. The length of the CDR3 is 14 residues. Germline V CDR1 and CDR2: SGHRS, YFSETQ. The CDR3 loop reads CASSLGTGDSPLHF.

Judged by frequency, this clonotype is medium-sized. The chain employs TRBV6-4 and TRBJ2-3. The CDR3 is 13 residues long. Germline V lookup: CDR1 MRHNA, CDR2 SNTAGT. CDR3 loop: CASSVDHQDTQYF.

This clonotype is called large based on its frequency. V gene TRBV21-1 combines with J gene TRBJ2-7; there is no DNA to check the TCRdb D call of TRBD1. TRBV21-1 is tagged as a pseudogene. CDR3 length equals 15 residues. CDR3 residues: CASSIPGQGPYEQYF.

This clonotype counts as medium-sized by frequency. The chain links TRBV18 to TRBJ2-7; TCRdb lists TRBD1, though no DNA is available to test this call. CDR3 length: 14 residues. Per the germline V gene, CDR1 is KGHSH and CDR2 is LQKENI. CDR3 sequence: CASSPRRTSYEQYF.

By frequency, this clonotype registers medium-sized. The chain links TRBV6-5 to TRBJ1-4. Germline values: CDR1 MNHEY, CDR2 SVGAGI. This CDR3 comprises 14 residues. CDR3 region: CASSPTHSNEKLFF.